This TCR beta chain was found in a study of post-analysis software for immune sequencing data. V shed 2 bases, J shed 10 bases, and the junction held 15 bases outside the gene matches. Per the germline V gene, CDR1 is DFQATT and CDR2 is SNEGSKA (reference sequence). The CDR3 is made up of 16 amino acids. Remarks on this clonotype: Its antigen is as yet unknown.

TCR beta libraries were prepared from cDNA with unique molecular identifiers. Yield was approximately 500,000 cDNA molecules from approximately 0.95 to 9.8 million T cells. MiXCR, applied by TCRdb to the PCR reads, yields one record per CDR3 protein. The sample lists about 820,000 distinct CDR3 sequences; approximately 50% were seen once. Whole-study results and caveats: Relative to controls, patients had about 5 TRBV segments at higher frequency, with TRBV5-6, TRBV5-1 and TRBV20-1 among these. In multiple sclerosis, normalized Chao1 diversity was significantly below that of controls.

The sample was blood. The sequence was collected from a girl aged 10 to 17 with multiple sclerosis. J is TRBJ2-4 and V is TRBV20-1, with TRBD2 identical over 9 bases. The DNA of the CDR3 is TGCAGTGCTAGACTACTAGCGGGTTCCCTAGGCGGGATTCAGTACTTC. The encoded protein is CSARLLAGSLGGIQYF.